Listed below are T cell receptor beta chains from one sample, sequenced in a study of shared clonotypes between healthy human individuals. Method: immunoSEQ multiplex PCR; TCRdb's copy keeps in-frame clones and lacks some. The sample includes hundreds of thousands of clones, around 96% of them seen just once. Material for sequencing was naive CD4+ T cells sorted from blood. These receptors originate from a woman aged 25 to 39 in good health. CDR3s include the opening cysteine and the closing phenylalanine or tryptophan. D genes are given only for firm matches. A row's size may be missing; if present it is once, few, many or a size class.

size	J	length	V	D	DNA	CDR3
.	TRBJ1-6	15	TRBV28	TRBD1	TGTGCCAGCAGCCTGAGACAGGGCCTAAATTCACCCCTCCACTTT	CASSLRQGLNSPLHF
few	TRBJ2-3	16	TRBV27	.	TGTGCCAGCAGTCCGAAGGGGCGAGGGAGCACAGATACGCAGTATTTT	CASSPKGRGSTDTQYF
.	TRBJ2-1	19	TRBV7-9	TRBD2	TGTGCCAGCAGCCCCTATGGGGGTAGCGGGAGGCTCGGTGAGAATGAGCAGTTCTTC	CASSPYGGSGRLGENEQFF
.	TRBJ2-3	19	TRBV7-2	TRBD2	TGTGCCAGCAGCTTAGTTCCCCCAGGGACTAGCGGGAGCACAGATACGCAGTATTTT	CASSLVPPGTSGSTDTQYF
.	TRBJ2-7	13	TRBV18	.	TGTGCCAGCTCACCAGGCGGCACCTACGAGCAGTACTTC	CASSPGGTYEQYF
.	TRBJ2-7	13	TRBV6-5	.	TGTGCCAGTCGGGACTCCCCGTTTGGCGAGCAGTACTTC	CASRDSPFGEQYF
.	TRBJ2-5	13	TRBV5-6	TRBD1	TGTGCCAGCAGCCCAGGGGGCCGGGAGACCCAGTACTTC	CASSPGGRETQYF
.	TRBJ1-1	11	TRBV20-1	.	TGCAGTGCTAGAAGGGGGGGGATCGGTTTCTTT	CSARRGGIGFF
few	TRBJ2-7	12	TRBV16	.	TGTGCCAGCAGCCAATCCAGACTAGAGCAGTACTTC	CASSQSRLEQYF
.	TRBJ2-1	15	TRBV10-1	TRBD2	TGCGCCAGCAGTGTAGAAGCGGGAGTATTGGGTGAGCAGTTCTTC	CASSVEAGVLGEQFF
.	TRBJ2-7	13	TRBV7-8	.	TGTGCCAGCAGCGTGACAGAGGCTAGGGAGCAGTACTTC	CASSVTEAREQYF
.	TRBJ1-5	13	TRBV10-3	.	TGTGCCATAGACAGGTATAGCAATCAGCCCCAGCATTTT	CAIDRYSNQPQHF
once	TRBJ2-7	17	TRBV5-1	.	TGCGCCAGCAGCCGAGCCGGCGGGACAATGAGCTCCTACGAGCAGTACTTC	CASSRAGGTMSSYEQYF
.	TRBJ1-6	13	TRBV10-3	.	TGTGCCACCTCTAACGGGGGGAATTCACCCCTCCACTTT	CATSNGGNSPLHF
once	TRBJ2-1	14	TRBV18	.	TGTGCCAGCTCACCCTTTGGACCCTCGGGTGAGCAGTTCTTC	CASSPFGPSGEQFF
.	TRBJ2-7	13	TRBV28	.	TGTGCCAGCAGTTTAAACAGGGCCCACGAGCAGTACTTC	CASSLNRAHEQYF
.	TRBJ2-7	15	TRBV7-9	.	TGTGCCAGCAGCTTAGAGGCACACCAGTACTACGAGCAGTACTTC	CASSLEAHQYYEQYF
.	TRBJ1-5	13	TRBV2	.	TGTGCCAGCAGTGAAACGGGAGGCCAGCCCCAGCATTTT	CASSETGGQPQHF
.	TRBJ1-3	12	TRBV28	.	TGTGCCAGCAGTTCTCCCACCGACACCATATATTTT	CASSSPTDTIYF
.	TRBJ1-4	15	TRBV9	TRBD1	TGTGCCAGCAGCCCCCGACAGGGCAATAATGAAAAACTGTTTTTT	CASSPRQGNNEKLFF
.	TRBJ1-2	14	TRBV19	.	TGTGCCAGTAGTCAGCTCCCCAGGGGCAGAGGCTACACCTTC	CASSQLPRGRGYTF
.	TRBJ1-1	18	TRBV4-1	.	TGCGCCAGCAGCCGAAAAGGGACATCACCTACGGTGAACACTGAAGCTTTCTTT	CASSRKGTSPTVNTEAFF
.	TRBJ1-6	19	TRBV4-2	TRBD1	TGTGCCAGCAGCCAACCCGGACAGGGGGCCCCCGAATATAATTCACCCCTCCACTTT	CASSQPGQGAPEYNSPLHF
.	TRBJ2-1	16	TRBV28	.	TGTGCCAGCAGTCTACCAGGGAAAGGGGTGTACAATGAGCAGTTCTTC	CASSLPGKGVYNEQFF
.	TRBJ1-3	16	TRBV19	TRBD1	TGTGCCAGTAGACGCGGGGGGACAGGAGGTGGAAACACCATATATTTT	CASRRGGTGGGNTIYF
.	TRBJ2-4	15	TRBV4-1	.	TGCGCCAGCAGCCAAGAAATACTAGCCAAAAACATTCAGTACTTC	CASSQEILAKNIQYF
.	TRBJ1-1	15	TRBV15	.	TGTGCCACCAGGGCAGGTGGCGTTTTTTACACTGAAGCTTTCTTT	CATRAGGVFYTEAFF
.	TRBJ1-3	17	TRBV5-1	TRBD1	TGCGCCAGCAGCTTGGAAGGGGGCAGGGGATCGGGAAACACCATATATTTT	CASSLEGGRGSGNTIYF
.	TRBJ2-7	15	TRBV28	TRBD1	TGTGCCAGCAGACCAGACGGCCGGGACAGGGCCGAGCAGTACTTC	CASRPDGRDRAEQYF
.	TRBJ2-1	15	TRBV19	TRBD2	TGTGCCAGTAGTATGGGGGGGAGCTCCTACAATGAGCAGTTCTTC	CASSMGGSSYNEQFF
once	TRBJ2-1	15	TRBV28	TRBD2	TGTGCCAGCAGTTTAGGGCGGGGGGGTTACAATGAGCAGTTCTTC	CASSLGRGGYNEQFF
.	TRBJ2-1	12	TRBV9	.	TGTGCCAGCAGCCTACAGGACAATGAGCAGTTCTTC	CASSLQDNEQFF
once	TRBJ2-7	13	TRBV15	TRBD2	TGTGCCACCAGCAGGGGACTAGACTACGAGCAGTACTTC	CATSRGLDYEQYF
.	TRBJ2-3	14	TRBV5-1	TRBD1	TGCGCCAGCAGGTGGACAGGGGGCACAGATACGCAGTATTTT	CASRWTGGTDTQYF
once	TRBJ2-7	13	TRBV28	.	TGTGCCAGCAGTTTAGGGGTCCCCTACGAGCAGTACTTC	CASSLGVPYEQYF
.	TRBJ1-3	14	TRBV2	.	TGTGCCAGCAGTGAAAACCCGGGTGGAAACACCATATATTTT	CASSENPGGNTIYF
.	TRBJ2-5	11	TRBV20-1	.	TGCAGCGTAACCGTGAAAGAGACCCAGTACTTC	CSVTVKETQYF
.	TRBJ2-7	14	TRBV5-1	TRBD2	TGCGCCAGCAGCCCCGGGGGGGGGCGGTACGAGCAGTACTTC	CASSPGGGRYEQYF
.	TRBJ1-2	12	TRBV28	.	TGTGCCAGCAGTTTATTAGAAGGTGGCTACACCTTC	CASSLLEGGYTF
.	TRBJ2-5	16	TRBV4-1	.	TGCGCCAGCAGCCCATACCCAGAGCAGGGGCCAGAGACCCAGTACTTC	CASSPYPEQGPETQYF
.	TRBJ2-1	15	TRBV27	.	TGTGCCAGCAGGGAAAGGCGGGACGTCTGGAATGAGCAGTTCTTC	CASRERRDVWNEQFF
.	TRBJ2-5	14	TRBV11-2	.	TGTGCCAGCAGCTCGGATGCGTCCCAAGAGACCCAGTACTTC	CASSSDASQETQYF